The 24 T cell receptor beta chains given below trace back to one sample, sequenced in a study of T cells after yellow fever vaccination. TCRdb processed the 5' RACE reads anew with MiXCR; each CDR3 protein has one entry. The data contain a few hundred thousand distinct CDR3 sequences, 3% to 4.5% of them seen just once; the ten biggest clones take up less than 25%. This specimen consisted of PBMCs, obtained on the day of the yellow fever booster vaccination. Every receptor here comes from a man in his late teens or twenties who received the YFV17D yellow fever vaccine.

This clonotype was seen repeatedly, ten times or more. The chain couples TRBV20-1 to TRBJ2-3; D gene uncertain. Germline-derived CDR1 and CDR2 are DFQATT and SNEGSKA (reference sequence). V lost 5 bases, J lost 1 base, and 4 bases lay in between. The CDR3 is 11 residues long. The CDR3 sequence is CSAGRTDTQYF. CDR3 bases: TGCAGTGCTGGCCGCACAGATACGCAGTATTTT.

This clonotype was observed many times. The CDR3 DNA follows: TGTGCCAGCAGTCCTTTCGGGGAGCTGTTTTTT. The encoded protein is CASSPFGELFF. This chain uses TRBV6-2 or TRBV6-3 with TRBJ2-2, with no clear D. The V end was cut by 5 bases, the J end by 7 bases, with 5 bases between. Germline V gene sequence: CDR1 MNHEY, CDR2 SVGEGT. The CDR3 has 11 residues.

This clonotype was seen a handful of times. The chain has TRBV7-9 and TRBJ2-7; 9 nucleotides agree with TRBD2. CDR3 length: 16 residues. Germline V gene lookup returns CDR1 SEHNR and CDR2 FQNEAQ (reference sequence). V was clipped by 4 bases and J by 2 bases; unmatched bases: 9. CDR3 nucleotide sequence: TGTGCCAGCAGCTCAAGAGCGGGGGGCGGACCCTACGAGCAGTACGTC. This encodes CASSSRAGGGPYEQYV.

At least ten counts were recorded for this clonotype. V usage is TRBV5-5 and J usage is TRBJ1-4, with D possibly matching TRBD1 (5 bases). This CDR3 comprises 13 residues. Trimming left V 2 bases short and J 5 bases short, with 7 bases between. The V gene's germline CDR1 is SGHKS and CDR2 YYEKEE (reference sequence). The CDR3 bases are TGTGCCAGCAGCTTCCGGGGGAATGAAAAACTGTTTTTT. Encoded protein: CASSFRGNEKLFF.

This clonotype was seen a handful of times. This chain joins TRBV7-8 and TRBJ1-2; TRBD1 might be the D (5 bases). The CDR3 totals 11 residues. From germline, CDR1 is SGHVS and CDR2 FQNEAQ. The germline V and J ends were trimmed by 6 bases and 7 bases, with 9 bases remaining between them. CDR3 in DNA: TGTGCCAGCAGTTCAGGGTTTGGCTACACCTTC. Encoded protein: CASSSGFGYTF.

This clonotype was detected a few times. The chain joins TRBV7-2 to TRBJ2-1; the D gene could be TRBD1 or TRBD2 (5 bases each). Germline V CDR1 and CDR2: SGHTA, FQGNSA. This CDR3 has 15 residues. V lost 5 bases to trimming and J lost 7 bases, with 18 bases between them. CDR3 loop: CASSPTPDWGNEQFF. DNA of the CDR3: TGTGCCAGCAGCCCTACCCCCGACTGGGGGAATGAGCAGTTCTTC.

This clonotype was seen a handful of times. The CDR3 region has the DNA TGTGCCAGCAGTTACGCGATAGCGGGGGGCCCCTACAATGAGCAGTTCTTC. Translation gives CASSYAIAGGPYNEQFF. The chain is built from TRBV6-5 and TRBJ2-1; TRBD2 matches at 10 bases. CDR3 length equals 17 residues. The trim removed 2 bases at V and 2 bases at J, leaving 6 bases unmatched. Looked up from germline, CDR1 is MNHEY and CDR2 is SVGAGI.

This clonotype has only a few counts. The chain employs TRBV5-1 and TRBJ1-2, with D maybe TRBD1 (6 bases). Looked up from germline, CDR1 is SGHRS and CDR2 is YFSETQ. Trimming stripped 2 bases from V and 4 bases from J, with 21 bases between. There are 17 residues in the CDR3. Here the CDR3 DNA reads TGCGCCAGCAGCTTCAATAGGGGTACAGGGCGCGGCTATGGCTACACCTTC. Translating gives CASSFNRGTGRGYGYTF.

In its sample, this clonotype was seen many times. The gene calls are TRBV6-5 and TRBJ1-1, with TRBD1 as a possible D gene (5 bases). V was clipped by 5 bases and J by 6 bases, with 19 bases between them. The CDR3 length is 15 residues. Germline V gene lookup returns CDR1 MNHEY and CDR2 SVGAGI. The CDR3 DNA follows: TGTGCCAGCAGTAACTTCAGGGAGGGTGTCGCTGAAGCTTTCTTT. Translated, it gives CASSNFREGVAEAFF.

This clonotype was counted between two and nine times. The chain carries TRBV12-3 or TRBV12-4 and TRBJ1-2; D is possibly TRBD1 (6 bases). This CDR3 is 13 amino acids long. Trimming removed 1 base from V and 6 bases from J, with 9 bases in between. DNA of the CDR3: TGTGCCAGCAGTTTAGGCGGGGGCCATGGCTACACCTTC. Translated: CASSLGGGHGYTF.

This clonotype was counted ten times or more. The J gene is TRBJ1-5, the V gene TRBV29-1; D is perhaps TRBD1 (6 bases). V was trimmed by 3 bases and J by 8 bases, leaving 14 bases between them. The CDR3 runs to 13 residues. Looked up from germline, CDR1 is SQVTM and CDR2 is ANQGSEA. In DNA form, the CDR3 reads TGCAGCGTTGAGTACAGGGCTGGTGAGCCCCAGCATTTT. Translation: CSVEYRAGEPQHF. Using reference TRBV29-1 and TRBJ1-5 for the parts outside the CDR3, the full variable domain is SAVISQKPSRDICQRGTSLTIQCQVDSQVTMMFWYRQQPGQSLTLIATANQGSEATYESGFVIDKFPISRPNLTFSTLTVSNMSPEDSSIYLCSVEYRAGEPQHFGDGTRLSIL.

The CDR3 here is CASSRSPGLAGGGGTDTQYF. CDR3 in DNA: TGTGCCAGCAGCCGATCCCCCGGACTAGCGGGGGGCGGTGGCACAGATACGCAGTATTTT. The genes are TRBV7-9 and TRBJ2-3; TRBD2 matches 14 bases. The CDR3 loop spans 20 amino acids. CDR1 is SEHNR, CDR2 FQNEAQ, per germline (reference sequence). V gave up 5 bases and J gave up 1 base; unmatched junction bases: 14.

The CDR3 DNA follows: TGTGCCAGCAGTCCCGCTACTGAGCAGTTCTTC. Translation gives CASSPATEQFF. This rearrangement joins TRBV7-6 to TRBJ2-1, with D uncertain. The V end lost 6 bases, the J end lost 9 bases, and 9 bases lay between the germline ends. CDR3 length: 11 residues. The V gene's germline CDR1 is SGHVS and CDR2 FNYEAQ.

This clonotype was counted at least ten times. CDR3: CASSSGINSPLHF. The CDR3 DNA reads TGTGCCAGCAGTTCAGGGATTAATTCACCCCTCCACTTT. V is TRBV6-2 or TRBV6-3 and J is TRBJ1-6; D might be TRBD1 (5 bases). Trimming removed 4 bases from V and 6 bases from J, with 7 bases in between. Germline loops: CDR1 MNHEY, CDR2 SVGEGT. The CDR3 covers 13 residues.

The chain has TRBV6-5 and TRBJ1-5; 7 bases line up with TRBD1. The CDR3 is 15 residues long. Trimming cost V 5 bases and J 7 bases; bases outside gene matches: 11. Germline V gene lookup returns CDR1 MNHEY and CDR2 SVGAGI. The CDR3 loop is CASSKLRDSWQPQHF. The DNA of the CDR3 is TGTGCCAGCAGTAAACTCCGGGACAGTTGGCAGCCCCAGCATTTT.

This clonotype was detected a few times. V and J are TRBV5-5 and TRBJ2-1; D not certain. The germline V and J ends were trimmed by 1 base and 10 bases, with 9 bases remaining between them. CDR1 SGHKS and CDR2 YYEKEE come from the germline V gene (reference sequence). CDR3 size: 12 residues. CDR3: CASSLIVREQFF. The CDR3 DNA sequence: TGTGCCAGCAGCTTGATTGTAAGGGAGCAGTTCTTC.

A few counts support this clonotype. The chain employs TRBV20-1 and TRBJ2-7; 10 bases line up with TRBD2. Germline V gene data show CDR1 as DFQATT and CDR2 as SNEGSKA (reference sequence). J was trimmed by 5 bases and V by 6 bases; bases with no gene match: 16. The CDR3 has 16 amino acids. The CDR3 spells CSALNQGAGGPDEQYV. CDR3 DNA sequence: TGCAGTGCCCTCAACCAGGGAGCGGGGGGGCCCGACGAGCAGTACGTC.

J is TRBJ1-6 and V is TRBV20-1, with D hard to call. The CDR3 loop spans 13 amino acids. The germline CDR1 and CDR2 sequences are DFQATT and SNEGSKA (reference sequence). V was pared by 6 bases and J by 8 bases, with 14 bases between. The CDR3 is CSARIDLDSPLHF. In DNA form, the CDR3 reads TGCAGTGCCAGGATCGATTTAGATTCACCCCTCCACTTT.

This clonotype was found a few times. The chain employs TRBV29-1 and TRBJ1-1; TRBD1 might be the D (5 bases). From germline, CDR1 is SQVTM and CDR2 ANQGSEA. This CDR3 is 13 amino acids long. V was pared by 6 bases and J by 4 bases, with 15 bases between. CDR3: CSVVGAGSTEAFF. CDR3 DNA sequence: TGCAGCGTGGTCGGGGCCGGGAGCACTGAAGCTTTCTTT.

This clonotype showed up many times. The chain combines TRBV4-2 with TRBJ1-6, with 8 bases that match TRBD1. With 6 bases clipped from V and 6 bases from J, the junction kept 13 bases outside the gene matches. The CDR3 is made up of 17 amino acids. Germline CDR1 reads LGHNA; CDR2 reads YNFKEQ. CDR3 sequence: CASRQRLKGQGNSPLHF. Written as DNA, the CDR3 is TGTGCCAGCAGACAGCGCCTCAAAGGACAGGGTAATTCACCCCTCCACTTT.

The J gene is TRBJ1-2, the V gene TRBV12-3 or TRBV12-4, with D maybe TRBD1 (6 bases). The CDR3 is made up of 16 amino acids. Trimming left V 3 bases short and J 1 base short, with 15 bases between. The CDR3 loop is CASSFSSGQVNYGYTF. The CDR3 nucleotides read TGTGCCAGCAGTTTTTCTTCGGGACAAGTTAACTATGGCTACACCTTC.

This clonotype appeared a few times. In DNA form, the CDR3 reads TGCGCCAGCAGTGAGGACCGGGAGATGGGGACAGATACGCAGTATTTT. Translation gives CASSEDREMGTDTQYF. This sequence joins TRBV10-1 and TRBJ2-3; possibly TRBD2 for D (6 bases). CDR1 WNHNN and CDR2 SYGVQD come from the germline V gene (reference sequence). V lost 2 bases to trimming and J lost 3 bases, with 15 bases between them. This CDR3 contains 16 residues.

In this sample, this clonotype turned up many times. This chain joins TRBV28 and TRBJ2-3; the D is unclear. CDR3 length equals 13 residues. Trimming cost V 3 bases and J 6 bases, with 10 bases left between them. The germline V gene encodes CDR1 MDHEN and CDR2 SYDVKM. Here the CDR3 reads CASSFWGNDTQYF. CDR3 nucleotide sequence: TGTGCCAGCAGTTTTTGGGGTAACGATACGCAGTATTTT.

V usage is TRBV7-9 and J usage is TRBJ1-2; no clear D gene. Germline CDR1 SEHNR, CDR2 FQNEAQ (reference sequence). Trimming pared 10 bases from V and 6 bases from J, leaving 12 bases between. CDR3 size: 11 residues. The CDR3 nucleotides read TGTGCCACCCCAAAAGGCAATGGCTACACCTTC. As protein: CATPKGNGYTF.